This T cell receptor beta chain is from a study of T cells after yellow fever vaccination. This clonotype appeared many times. Its antigen is unidentified. The CDR3 is 14 amino acids. Between the trimmed V and J ends, which lost 7 bases and 4 bases, there was a span of 13 bases. Per the germline V gene, CDR1 is MDHEN and CDR2 is SYDVKM. TCR cDNA was made by 5'RACE template switching, adding a universal primer site and UMIs. TCRdb re-called the 5' RACE reads with MiXCR, one entry per CDR3 protein. Of roughly 120,000 distinct CDR3 sequences in the sample, 7.4% are singletons; the top ten hold around 2.5%. General study points: Repertoires obtained by FACS sorting could include abundant clonotypes that entered as contaminants from the bulk population.

This clonotype originated in a man between 18 and 35 years old who received the YFV17D yellow fever vaccine. The sequencing here drew on CD4+ T cells sorted from PBMCs, taken more than 8 days after the first yellow fever vaccination. The rearrangement uses TRBV28 and TRBJ1-4; D is undetermined. The CDR3 DNA reads as TGTGCCAGCACCCGTCAGGACCTTAATGAAAAACTGTTTTTT. The encoded protein is CASTRQDLNEKLFF.